The 30 T cell receptor beta chains below were found in one sample sequenced in a study of regulatory T cells in long-lasting Graves disease. Researchers made TCR beta libraries by using iRepertoire HTBI primers and running Arm-PCR on CDR3 regions. TCRdb called the multiplex PCR reads again in MiXCR, with one record for every CDR3 protein. This sample has 420,000 or so distinct CDR3 sequences, with 16% found just once. Time point meaning: newly diagnosed GD, antithyroid drugs for less than 3 months. PBMCs provided the RNA from which the TCR library was made. The data were also submitted as part of a second study, on T cells in Graves' hyperthyroidism and ophthalmopathy.

Sequences were derived from peripheral blood mononuclear cells (PBMCs), sampled at new diagnosis, from a patient treated with antithyroid drugs. These receptors were collected from a woman between 18 and 29 years old with Graves disease.

The chain is built from TRBV5-5 and TRBJ2-1, with 9 bases lining up with TRBD2. This CDR3 region has 17 residues. The V gene's germline CDR1 is SGHKS and CDR2 YYEKEE (reference sequence). The V gene end was trimmed by 4 bases and the J gene end by 0 bases; junction bases not matched to a gene: 8. CDR3 protein: CASSLGIAGASYNEQFF. CDR3 in DNA: TGTGCCAGCAGCCTAGGGATAGCGGGAGCCTCCTACAATGAGCAGTTCTTC.

The sample holds many counts of this clonotype. The chain has TRBV15 and TRBJ2-7; TRBD2 matches 14 bases. From germline, CDR1 is LNHNV and CDR2 YYDKDF (reference sequence). The CDR3 loop spans 17 amino acids. V lost 5 bases and J lost 4; bases outside the gene matches: 10. The CDR3 region has the DNA TGTGCCACCAGCGGCGGACTAGCGGGAGGTACGTCTTACGAGCAGTACTTC. It encodes CATSGGLAGGTSYEQYF.

This clonotype has ten or more counts. The gene calls are TRBV6-1 and TRBJ2-7; 10 nucleotides agree with TRBD2. Germline V CDR1 and CDR2: MNHNS, SASEGT. J gave up 7 bases and V 5 bases, and 5 bases lay outside the gene matches. The CDR3 runs to 13 residues. The CDR3 DNA sequence: TGTGCCAGCAGTAAAGGACTAGCGGAAGAGCAGTACTTC. As protein: CASSKGLAEEQYF.

The table lists this clonotype with many counts. This sequence joins TRBV29-1 and TRBJ2-3; the D is unclear. Trimming removed 4 bases at V and 0 bases at J, with 8 bases between. The CDR3 extends over 13 amino acids. The germline CDR1 and CDR2 sequences are SQVTM and ANQGSEA. The CDR3, as DNA: TGCAGCGTTGTAGTCGCTAGCACAGATACGCAGTATTTT. This translates into CSVVVASTDTQYF.

This clonotype came up a few times. The V call is TRBV13, the J call TRBJ2-3; the D gene is possibly TRBD2 (5 bases). V was pared by 5 bases and J by 0 bases, with 15 bases between. The CDR3 runs to 16 residues. Germline V gene lookup returns CDR1 PRHDT and CDR2 FYEKMQ (reference sequence). CDR3 sequence reads: CASSVGVTSSTDTQYF. For the CDR3, the DNA is TGTGCCAGCAGCGTCGGGGTCACGTCTAGCACAGATACGCAGTATTTT.

In regard to this clonotype: A read error may produce the germline difference seen at one junction end. The chain recombines TRBV7-2 with TRBJ1-6; the match to TRBD1 covers 7 bases. CDR1 is SGHTA and CDR2 is FQGNSA in the germline V gene. The CDR3 runs 14 residues. CDR3 DNA: TGTGCCAGCAGGTTAGACAGGGCGAATTCACCCCTCCACTTT. This translates into CASRLDRANSPLHF.

This clonotype was seen a handful of times. The V and J genes are TRBV30 and TRBJ1-4, with 9 bases aligning to TRBD1. V dropped 0 bases and J dropped 7; count of bases not matched to a gene: 6. Looked up from germline, CDR1 is GTSNPN and CDR2 is SVGIG (reference sequence). The CDR3 spans 15 residues. CDR3 in DNA: TGTGCCTGGAGTGTACCGACAGGGGGGATTGAAAAACTGTTTTTT. Its protein product is CAWSVPTGGIEKLFF.

This clonotype appeared a few times. This rearrangement joins TRBV4-2 to TRBJ2-2, with D perhaps assigned TRBD1 or TRBD2 (5 bases each). CDR3 length equals 15 residues. V shed 8 bases and J shed 0 bases, with 13 bases lying between them. Germline CDR1 and CDR2: LGHNA and YNFKEQ. CDR3 protein: CASRSGPANTGELFF. The CDR3 nucleotides read TGTGCCAGCCGCTCGGGACCCGCGAACACCGGGGAGCTGTTTTTT.

This clonotype was observed at least ten times. A junction end diverges from the germline sequence, so it may reflect a read error. The rearrangement uses TRBV2 and TRBJ2-5; no clear D gene. Germline V gene sequence: CDR1 SNHLY, CDR2 FYNNEI. This CDR3 is built from 12 residues. CDR3 in amino acids: CASSEALRVLHF. The CDR3 DNA follows: TGTGCCAGCAGTGAAGCGCTTAGGGTGTTGCACTTC.

This clonotype was seen more than once but under ten times. This chain links TRBV25-1 with TRBJ2-1; 8 bases align to TRBD2. The end of the DNA is better explained by TRBJ2-5, so the J call may be wrong. This CDR3 region has 15 residues. Germline V gene sequence: CDR1 MGHDK, CDR2 SYGVNS. DNA of the CDR3: TGTGCCAGCAGTGAATTATCGGGAGGGCCAGAGACCCAGTACTTC. It specifies CASSELSGGPETQYF.

This clonotype has only a few counts. This rearrangement joins TRBV10-3 to TRBJ1-2; D ambiguous. The CDR3 contains 15 residues. V lost 3 bases and J lost 2, with 13 bases in between. Germline CDR1 reads ENHRY; CDR2 reads SYGVKD. The CDR3 is CAISEAGETNYGYTF. For the CDR3, the DNA is TGTGCCATCAGTGAAGCAGGAGAGACGAACTATGGCTACACCTTC.

This chain uses TRBV5-1 with TRBJ2-2; 8 bases are a match to TRBD2. Trimming cost V 0 bases and J 3 bases; bases outside gene matches: 10. Germline CDR1 SGHRS, CDR2 YFSETQ. The length of the CDR3 is 18 residues. The CDR3, as DNA: TGCGCCAGCAGCTTGGGGAGAAGGACTAGCAGAGACACCGGGGAGCTGTTTTTT. Its translation is CASSLGRRTSRDTGELFF.

The V and J genes are TRBV12-5 and TRBJ2-7; TRBD1 or TRBD2 may be the D gene (5 bases each). Germline V gene lookup returns CDR1 LGHNT and CDR2 FRNRAP. The CDR3 loop spans 14 amino acids. The CDR3 DNA follows: TGTAAACCCGGACATCAGGGCGGGTACTACGAGCAGTACTTC. Amino acid sequence: CKPGHQGGYYEQYF. The full variable domain, with the rest looked up from reference TRBV12-5 and TRBJ2-7, is DARVTQTPRHKVTEMGQEVTMRCQPILGHNTVFWYRQTMMQGLELLAYFRNRAPLDDSGMPKDRFSAEMPDATLATLKIQPSEPRDSAVYFCKPGHQGGYYEQYFGPGTRLTVT.

This clonotype was seen repeatedly, ten times or more. The chain uses TRBV28 and TRBJ2-7; possibly TRBD2 for D (5 bases). The V gene's germline CDR1 is MDHEN and CDR2 SYDVKM. The V end lost 2 bases, the J end lost 2 bases, and 13 bases lay between the germline ends. The CDR3 length is 15 residues. The CDR3 sequence is CASSLEASRAYEQYF. In DNA, the CDR3 is TGTGCCAGCAGTTTAGAGGCTAGCCGAGCCTACGAGCAGTACTTC.

The chain combines TRBV7-8 with TRBJ2-1; TRBD1 is a possible D gene (6 bases). The better agreement between TRBJ2-7 and the DNA end casts doubt on the J call. Germline V gene data show CDR1 as SGHVS and CDR2 as FQNEAQ. The CDR3 consists of 17 residues. CDR3 sequence (DNA): TGTGCCAGCAGCCCGTACACAGGGATCCCAGCCTACAATGAGCAGTACTTC. As protein: CASSPYTGIPAYNEQYF.

The rearrangement joins TRBV4-1 to TRBJ2-1; 8 bases fit TRBD1. CDR1 and CDR2 from the germline V gene are MGHRA and YSYEKL. The CDR3 has 16 amino acids. Trimming cost V 0 bases and J 8 bases; bases outside gene matches: 9. The chain's CDR3 is CASSQEMTGVYHEQFF. The CDR3 coding sequence is TGCGCCAGCAGCCAAGAGATGACAGGGGTTTACCATGAGCAGTTCTTC.

The table lists this clonotype with many counts. The chain carries TRBV2 and TRBJ2-1; unclear D gene. Germline V lookup: CDR1 SNHLY, CDR2 FYNNEI. Trimming cost V 7 bases and J 6 bases, with 19 bases left between them. This CDR3 has 15 residues. The CDR3 protein is CASNHEAARSNEQFF. As DNA, the CDR3 is TGTGCCAGCAATCACGAGGCAGCCAGGAGCAATGAGCAGTTCTTC.

This clonotype has more than one count but fewer than ten. The chain is built from TRBV11-2 and TRBJ2-1; TRBD2 matches 7 bases. Looked up from germline, CDR1 is SGHAT and CDR2 is FQNNGV. The CDR3 totals 14 residues. Losses at the gene ends were 2 bases for V and 7 bases for J; bases not matched to a gene: 5. The CDR3 DNA is TGTGCCAGCAGCTTACTTAGCGGGCAGAATGAGCAGTTCTTC. Amino acid sequence: CASSLLSGQNEQFF. Combining the CDR3 with reference TRBV11-2 and TRBJ2-1 gives the whole variable domain EAGVAQSPRYKIIEKRQSVAFWCNPISGHATLYWYQQILGQGPKLLIQFQNNGVVDDSQLPKDRFSAERLKGVDSTLKIQPAKLEDSAVYLCASSLLSGQNEQFFGPGTRLTVL.

The sample holds many counts of this clonotype. V and J are TRBV7-2 and TRBJ2-6; 10 positions match TRBD1. The CDR3 is 19 amino acids. Unmatched junction bases numbered 8, after V lost 3 bases and J lost 0 bases. The germline gives CDR1 SGHTA, CDR2 FQGNSA. CDR3 bases: TGTGCCAGCAGCTTCCGTACCGGGACAGGGGTCTCTGGGGCCAACGTCCTGACTTTC. Protein product: CASSFRTGTGVSGANVLTF.

There are a few counts of this clonotype. The chain couples TRBV7-9 to TRBJ2-3; D is perhaps TRBD1 (5 bases). Germline loops: CDR1 SEHNR, CDR2 FQNEAQ (reference sequence). The ends were cut back, 5 bases at V and 8 bases at J, with 11 bases in the middle. This CDR3 contains 12 residues. The CDR3 spells CASSPGLSTQYF. The CDR3 DNA sequence: TGTGCCAGCAGCCCAGGGTTAAGTACGCAGTATTTT.

This clonotype was counted between two and nine times. The chain uses TRBV20-1 and TRBJ2-7, with D perhaps matching TRBD1 or TRBD2 (5 bases each). Germline CDR1 DFQATT, CDR2 SNEGSKA (reference sequence). This CDR3 is built from 14 residues. V was cut by 6 bases and J by 3 bases, with 18 bases left in between. This chain's CDR3 is CSAGTGTEVYEQYF. The CDR3 DNA follows: TGCAGTGCGGGGACCGGGACGGAAGTCTACGAGCAGTACTTC.

This clonotype was detected a few times. A much larger clone lies one base from this, so it may be a read error. The CDR3 DNA follows: TGTGCCAGCAGCTTCACAGGGGCAGATACGCAGTATTTT. Translation gives CASSFTGADTQYF. The V and J genes are TRBV11-1 and TRBJ2-3; 7 bases line up with TRBD1. V trimming: 3 bases; J trimming: 4 bases; junction bases outside the gene matches: 1. The CDR3 runs 13 residues. Germline-derived CDR1 and CDR2 are SGHAT and FQDESV (reference sequence).

This chain uses TRBV20-1 with TRBJ1-5; D is uncertain. The CDR3 consists of 14 residues. Germline V gives CDR1 DFQATT, CDR2 SNEGSKA (reference sequence). The V gene lost 6 bases and the J gene lost 1 base, with 13 bases spanning the gap. The CDR3 region has the DNA TGCAGTGCACCCCGACCGGGGAGCAATCAGCCCCAGCATTTT. This sequence encodes CSAPRPGSNQPQHF.

The rearrangement joins TRBV6-1 to TRBJ2-1, with TRBD2 matching over 7 bases. V was pared by 6 bases and J by 2 bases, with 10 bases of the junction left unmatched. Germline V gene sequence: CDR1 MNHNS, CDR2 SASEGT. The CDR3 consists of 16 residues. The CDR3 DNA reads TGTGCCAGCAGGGACGGACTAGTTGGGCCCTACAATGAGCAGTTCTTC. This gives the protein CASRDGLVGPYNEQFF.

Here the CDR3 reads CASSERGTGNTEAFF. The CDR3 DNA sequence: TGTGCCAGCAGTGAAAGGGGGACGGGCAACACTGAAGCTTTCTTT. The chain uses TRBV27 and TRBJ1-1; perhaps TRBD1 as D (6 bases). Trimming removed 5 bases at V and 2 bases at J, with 15 bases between. CDR1 is MNHEY and CDR2 is SMNVEV in the germline V gene (reference sequence). The CDR3 is made up of 15 amino acids.

This clonotype occurred many times. The chain has TRBV28 and TRBJ2-2; no clear D. The V gene lost 5 bases and the J gene lost 7 bases, with 8 bases spanning the gap. Germline V lookup: CDR1 MDHEN, CDR2 SYDVKM. The CDR3 sequence is 12 residues long. As DNA, the CDR3 is TGTGCCAGCAGTGTTACGCGCGGGGAGCTGTTTTTT. Translating it yields CASSVTRGELFF.

This clonotype came up many times. The rearrangement uses TRBV12-3 or TRBV12-4 and TRBJ1-5; perhaps TRBD1 as D (5 bases). This CDR3 contains 16 residues. Trimming pared 5 bases from V and 2 bases from J, leaving 16 bases between. The CDR3 DNA reads as TGTGCCAGCAGTCCCGTGGGGGGGGTTGGCAATCAGCCCCAGCATTTT. This translates into CASSPVGGVGNQPQHF.

This clonotype has at least ten counts. For the CDR3, the DNA is TGTGCCAGCAGTCCAACGCTTGAAGCCTACGAGCAGTACTTC. Translating it yields CASSPTLEAYEQYF. This chain links TRBV12-3 or TRBV12-4 with TRBJ2-7; D gene unclear. This CDR3 has 14 residues. Trimming pared 5 bases from V and 2 bases from J, leaving 13 bases between.

This chain connects TRBV4-1 to TRBJ2-2; 11 bases map to TRBD1. The V segment lost 0 bases and the J segment 5 bases; nucleotides outside the gene matches: 5. This CDR3 region has 17 residues. Germline V lookup: CDR1 MGHRA, CDR2 YSYEKL. DNA for the CDR3: TGCGCCAGCAGCCAAGATAGGGGACAGGGGGGTACCGGGGAGCTGTTTTTT. Its translation is CASSQDRGQGGTGELFF.

This rearrangement joins TRBV28 to TRBJ2-3; 7 bases line up with TRBD2. The germline V gene has CDR1 MDHEN and CDR2 SYDVKM. The CDR3 runs to 16 residues. V gave up 5 bases and J gave up 0 bases; unmatched junction bases: 8. CDR3 loop: CASSAASGASTDTQYF. CDR3 in DNA: TGTGCCAGCAGTGCTGCTAGCGGAGCTAGCACAGATACGCAGTATTTT. The full variable domain, with the rest looked up from reference TRBV28 and TRBJ2-3, is DVKVTQSSRYLVKRTGEKVFLECVQDMDHENMFWYRQDPGLGLRLIYFSYDVKMKEKGDIPEGYSVSREKKERFSLILESASTNQTSMYLCASSAASGASTDTQYFGPGTRLTVL.